These 6 T cell receptor beta chains originate from one sample sequenced in a study of neurological immune-mediated disorders. In TCRdb, the 5' RACE reads were re-called with MiXCR into one record per CDR3 protein. The sample has tens of thousands of distinct CDR3 sequences; approximately 2.8% are singletons. The sample consisted of PBMCs. The receptors here all came from a woman aged 30 to 39 with multiple sclerosis.

This clonotype occurred a few times. The chain is built from TRBV6-2 or TRBV6-3 and TRBJ2-7; 8 nucleotides line up with TRBD1. The CDR3 contains 13 residues. In germline, CDR1 is MNHEY, CDR2 SVGEGT. V lost 2 bases, J lost 4 bases, and 1 base stayed unmatched. The CDR3 DNA follows: TGTGCCAGCAGTTACACAGGGGGGTACGAGCAGTACTTC. Its protein product is CASSYTGGYEQYF.

This clonotype showed up many times. The chain employs TRBV29-1 and TRBJ1-2; 8 bases are shared with TRBD1. The CDR3 extends over 14 amino acids. V lost 4 bases to trimming and J lost 4 bases; unmatched junction nucleotides: 8. Germline V gives CDR1 SQVTM, CDR2 ANQGSEA. The CDR3 sequence is CSVGGQGQTYGYTF. The CDR3 bases are TGCAGCGTTGGAGGACAGGGACAGACCTATGGCTACACCTTC.

This clonotype was recorded at least ten times. This chain uses TRBV12-3 or TRBV12-4 with TRBJ2-7; 12 nucleotides align to TRBD1. This CDR3 region has 15 residues. V was clipped by 6 bases and J by 6 bases; unmatched bases: 9. CDR3 region: CASRVAGTGGSEQYF. The CDR3 DNA sequence: TGTGCCAGCAGGGTCGCCGGGACAGGGGGCTCCGAGCAGTACTTC.

This clonotype was observed many times. This chain connects TRBV20-1 to TRBJ2-7; maybe TRBD2 (7 bases). The germline CDR1 and CDR2 sequences are DFQATT and SNEGSKA (reference sequence). This CDR3 comprises 12 residues. Trimming removed 7 bases at V and 3 bases at J, with 13 bases between. This CDR3 is CSVRGGDYEQYF. The CDR3 coding sequence is TGCAGTGTTAGGGGGGGGGACTACGAGCAGTACTTC.

This clonotype was picked up many times. The chain combines TRBV5-6 with TRBJ2-4, with TRBD1 matching 7 bases. The germline V gene encodes CDR1 SGHDT and CDR2 YYEEEE. V dropped 5 bases and J dropped 9; count of bases not matched to a gene: 8. The CDR3 is 13 amino acids. This chain's CDR3 is CASSSQGVGIQYF. The CDR3 DNA follows: TGTGCCAGCAGTTCCCAGGGGGTGGGCATTCAGTACTTC.

This clonotype was seen many times. The chain couples TRBV10-2 to TRBJ2-3; 8 bases line up with TRBD2. The CDR3 consists of 14 residues. With V trimmed by 6 bases and J by 4 bases, 6 bases remained unmatched. CDR1 WSHSY and CDR2 SAAADI come from the germline V gene. For the CDR3, the DNA is TGCGCCAGCAGCGGGACTAGTATACCAGATACGCAGTATTTT. Translated: CASSGTSIPDTQYF.